The following is a TCR beta chain sequence with its context. Each CDR3 protein is one row after TCRdb ran MiXCR on the 5' RACE reads. The sample holds 300,000 to 400,000 distinct CDR3 sequences, 9.5% to 12% seen once. The data are from a study of T cells after yellow fever vaccination. About the study: The fractions with low cell numbers were processed using SMART-Seq v4 Ultra Low Input.

The source of this sequence is a man between 18 and 35 years old who received the YFV17D yellow fever vaccine. Sequencing was performed on CD4+ T cells sorted from PBMCs, taken 45 days after the yellow fever booster vaccination.

The CDR3 reads CASSPRGQQFF. CDR3 DNA sequence: TGTGCCAGCAGCCCGCGGGGCCAGCAGTTCTTC. The V call is TRBV7-9, the J call TRBJ2-1, with D perhaps TRBD2 (6 bases). The CDR3 runs 11 residues. Germline V gene lookup returns CDR1 SEHNR and CDR2 FQNEAQ (reference sequence). V lost 5 bases, J lost 11 bases, and 10 bases lay in between.